The rows below give T cell receptor beta chains drawn from one sample of a study of T cell responses to AZD1222 COVID-19 vaccine. The repertoire was sequenced with immunoSEQ multiplex PCR; TCRdb's copy has only in-frame clones and lacks some. The table lists about 110,000 clones, under 95% of them singletons. The material sequenced was peripheral blood, taken on day 0 of AZD1222 vaccination. The source is an adult in good health. Each CDR3 is given with its conserved first and last residue. A D gene is named only where the DNA matches it firmly. Only part of the rows carry a size: once, few, many, or a class if the clone is expanded.

d_call j_call v_call clone_size cdr3_nt cdr3_aa
- TRBJ2-7 TRBV7-9 - TGTGCCAGCAGCTTGGGAGATTTCTACGAGCAGTACTTC CASSLGDFYEQYF
TRBD1 TRBJ1-1 TRBV6-4 - TGTGCCAGCAGAATGGGGACAGGGAATCGTTGGTTCTTT CASRMGTGNRWFF
- TRBJ1-6 TRBV19 - TGTGCCAGTAGTACGGACAGCTCCTATAATTCACCCCTCCACTTT CASSTDSSYNSPLHF
- TRBJ2-1 TRBV30 - TGTGCCTGGAGTGCTGCCCCCTCCTACAATGAGCAGTTCTTC CAWSAAPSYNEQFF
TRBD1 TRBJ1-2 TRBV7-2 - TGTGCCAGCAGCTTAGCTGTACAGGGGGTCCGAGGCTACACCTTC CASSLAVQGVRGYTF
- TRBJ1-2 TRBV6-5 once TGTGCCAGCAGCCCCCCGGGAACTAACTATGGCTACACCTTC CASSPPGTNYGYTF
TRBD1 TRBJ1-6 TRBV27 - TGTGCCAGCAGTTTAAAGCCCACAGGGGGCGCTTCCTATAATTCACCCCTCCACTTT CASSLKPTGGASYNSPLHF
- TRBJ2-7 TRBV29-1 - TGCAGTGTAGCCCCCCGACAGATCTACGAGCAGTACTTC CSVAPRQIYEQYF
TRBD2 TRBJ2-5 TRBV3-1/TRBV3-2 - TGTGCCAGCAGCCACACAAAACTAGCGGGGGGCCGGAGGGGGACCCAGTACTTC CASSHTKLAGGRRGTQYF
TRBD2 TRBJ2-3 TRBV7-2 - TGTGCCAGCAGCTTAGTTGTAGCGGGGGAGAGGGATACGCAGTATTTT CASSLVVAGERDTQYF
- TRBJ2-2 TRBV9 - TGTGCCAGCAGCGTAGATGCAGGGAACACCGGGGAGCTGTTTTTT CASSVDAGNTGELFF
- TRBJ1-2 TRBV7-9 - TGTGCCAGCAGCCCCCGTGGACCGTATGGCTACACCTTC CASSPRGPYGYTF
- TRBJ1-2 TRBV7-9 - TGTGCCAGCAGCTTGAGAGAGACGAGCTATGGCTACACCTTC CASSLRETSYGYTF
- TRBJ2-2 TRBV10-3 - TGTGCCATCAGTGAGGGAGGGAACACCGGGGAGCTGTTTTTT CAISEGGNTGELFF
- TRBJ2-7 TRBV4-3 - TGCGCCAGCAGCCAAGATTGGAACAGGAACGGTGAGCAGTACTTC CASSQDWNRNGEQYF
TRBD1 TRBJ1-4 TRBV7-2 - TGTGCCAGCAGCTCCGGAGGGGGCAATGAAAAACTGTTTTTT CASSSGGGNEKLFF
- TRBJ2-2 TRBV3-1/TRBV3-2 - TGTGCCAGCAGCCAAGATAACCCGGGGAACACCGGGGAGCTGTTTTTT CASSQDNPGNTGELFF
TRBD1 TRBJ1-2 TRBV25-1 - TGTGCCAGCAGTAATCGACAGGGATATGGCTACACCTTC CASSNRQGYGYTF
TRBD1 TRBJ1-5 TRBV7-2 - TGTGCCAGCAGCTTAGTGGGACAGGTAGGGCAGCCCCAGCATTTT CASSLVGQVGQPQHF
TRBD1 TRBJ1-1 TRBV9 - TGTGCCAGCAGCGTAGGCTCGGGACAGGGCAAGGCGAACACTGAAGCTTTCTTT CASSVGSGQGKANTEAFF
- TRBJ2-2 TRBV18 - TGTGCCAGCTCACCCTCGGGACCCACTTTCGGGGAGCTGTTTTTT CASSPSGPTFGELFF
- TRBJ1-2 TRBV6-5 - TGTGCCAGCAGTTACGGCCCAGGTACGGGAAAGGAGGGCTACACCTTC CASSYGPGTGKEGYTF
- TRBJ2-5 TRBV5-1 - TGCGCCAGCAGCTTGGGAGTCTGGGGACAAGAGACCCAGTACTTC CASSLGVWGQETQYF
TRBD1 TRBJ1-1 TRBV7-2 - TGTGCCAGCAGCTTAGGACAGGGGAACACTGAAGCTTTCTTT CASSLGQGNTEAFF
TRBD2 TRBJ2-3 TRBV7-8 - TGTGCCAGCAGCCGAGTAGCGGGGGGCAACACAGATACGCAGTATTTT CASSRVAGGNTDTQYF
- TRBJ2-7 TRBV6-2/TRBV6-3 - TGTGCCAGCAGTTACCCGGCGGGGGCAACGCCTTCCTACCTTTACGAGCAGTACTTC CASSYPAGATPSYLYEQYF
TRBD2 TRBJ2-3 TRBV2 - TGTGCCAGCAGTGAAATGCGAGCGGGGTCCGGGGATACGCAGTATTTT CASSEMRAGSGDTQYF
TRBD1 TRBJ2-1 TRBV19 - TGTGCCAGTGCGCAGGACAGGGCATCATACAATGAGCAGTTCTTC CASAQDRASYNEQFF
- TRBJ1-5 TRBV6-2/TRBV6-3 - TGTGCCAGCAGTTACCATGTAGGGGCGGACAATCAGCCCCAGCATTTT CASSYHVGADNQPQHF
- TRBJ1-2 TRBV4-1 - TGCGCCAGCAGCCACCAGGGCAGGAACTATGGCTACACCTTC CASSHQGRNYGYTF
- TRBJ1-3 TRBV29-1 - TGCAGCGCTGGGGGGGTCTCTGGAAACACCATATATTTT CSAGGVSGNTIYF
- TRBJ2-1 TRBV5-4 - TGTGCCAGCAGCACGTGGAGGGACAATGAGCAGTTCTTC CASSTWRDNEQFF
TRBD2 TRBJ2-1 TRBV7-3 - TGTGCCAGCAGCTTAGTAGCGGGGGCCAGGTGGGATGAGCAGTTCTTC CASSLVAGARWDEQFF
TRBD1 TRBJ1-6 TRBV2 - TGTGCCAGGACAGGGTATAATTCACCCCTCCACTTT CARTGYNSPLHF
- TRBJ1-1 TRBV19 - TGTGCCAGTAGTGAAGTGAACACTGAAGCTTTCTTT CASSEVNTEAFF
- TRBJ1-6 TRBV21-1 - TGTGCCAGCAGCAAAGAGAAGTCCAGCTATAATTCACCCCTCCACTTT CASSKEKSSYNSPLHF
- TRBJ2-2 TRBV6-5 - TGTGCCAGTAGGAGGGGGGAGCTGTTTTTT CASRRGELFF
TRBD1 TRBJ2-7 TRBV19 - TGTGCCAGTAGTCCCCAAGACAGGGGAGGCTACGAGCAGTACTTC CASSPQDRGGYEQYF
TRBD1 TRBJ1-6 TRBV19 - TGTGCCAGTAGTATAAATCATATGGGACAGTTCAATTCACCCCTCCACTTT CASSINHMGQFNSPLHF
- TRBJ2-7 TRBV19 - TGTGCCAGTACCCCCCCTGGTTTTGGCAGCGAGCAGTACTTC CASTPPGFGSEQYF
- TRBJ2-3 TRBV11-3 - TGTGCCAGCAGCCCAGATCCCACAGATACGCAGTATTTT CASSPDPTDTQYF
- TRBJ2-1 TRBV7-6 - TGTGCCAGCAGCTTAGGGTCGAGGCCTCACAATGAGCAGTTCTTC CASSLGSRPHNEQFF
TRBD1 TRBJ2-5 TRBV19 - TGTGCCAGTAGCACAGGGGGCGGAGAGACCCAGTACTTC CASSTGGGETQYF
- TRBJ2-7 TRBV29-1 - TGCAGCGTCCGGGACAATCCCTACGAGCAGTACTTC CSVRDNPYEQYF
TRBD1 TRBJ1-2 TRBV7-9 - TGTGCCAGCAGCTCAACGACAGGGGCTAACTATGGCTACACCTTC CASSSTTGANYGYTF
TRBD2 TRBJ2-1 TRBV4-2 - TGTGCCAGCAGCCAAGCTCCTAGCGGGGGGAGCTCCTACAATGAGCAGTTCTTC CASSQAPSGGSSYNEQFF
TRBD1 TRBJ1-1 TRBV10-3 - TGTGCCATCAGTGAGTCGCGGACAGGGTTAGCTGAAGCTTTCTTT CAISESRTGLAEAFF
- TRBJ1-4 TRBV5-6 - TGTGCCAGCAGCTTGGTGGGGCGGCCTAATGAAAAACTGTTTTTT CASSLVGRPNEKLFF
- TRBJ2-2 TRBV4-3 - TGCGCCAGCAGCCAAGTCTGGGCCACCGGGGAGCTGTTTTTT CASSQVWATGELFF